These T cell receptor beta chains were read from a single sample in a study of blood T cell repertoires in COVID-19. Assay used: immunoSEQ multiplex PCR; TCRdb lists only in-frame clones, some missing. The sample lists 80,000 to 100,000 clones, roughly 90% seen once, with about 3% in the top ten. The material sequenced was peripheral blood. All receptors come from a woman aged 45-65 years with active or convalescent COVID-19. The CDR3 runs from the conserved cysteine through the conserved F or W.

CDR3aa: CASIGTAYGYTF
v_gene: TRBV19

CDR3aa: CASSPRKDFSYEQYF
v_gene: TRBV2

CDR3aa: CASSQHLRGGVGNQPQHF
v_gene: TRBV14

CDR3aa: CASTLEGATNEKLFF
v_gene: TRBV5-1

CDR3aa: CATRNIIANEKLFF
v_gene: TRBV19

CDR3aa: CAISESTFTSTDTQYF
v_gene: TRBV10-3

CDR3aa: CASSLTGVQNTEAFF
v_gene: TRBV6-5

CDR3aa: CASRTTGRNTEAFF
v_gene: TRBV5-1

CDR3aa: CASSLGTGPDTQYF
v_gene: TRBV7-8

CDR3aa: CASSQVPFTGELFF
v_gene: TRBV4-3